These T cell receptor beta chains were read from a single sample in a study of blood T cell repertoires in COVID-19. TCRdb's table, derived via immunoSEQ multiplex PCR, lists solely in-frame clones and lacks some. The sample lists 150,000 to 250,000 clones, 94% occurring once. The material sequenced was peripheral blood. These receptors were taken from a man aged 25 to 40 with COVID-19, enrolled during active disease. Each CDR3 is given with its conserved first and last residue. D genes are given only for firm matches. The size of a clone is reported for some rows only, either as once, few or many, or as a class for expanded clones.

CDR3,DNA,length,V,D,size,J
CASSITGQAAPRVTPF,TGTGCCAGCAGCATAACAGGACAGGCGGCCCCCCGGGTTACACCCTTC,16,TRBV11-3,TRBD1,-,TRBJ1-2
CSASPYRGSGYGYTF,TGCAGTGCTAGTCCTTACAGGGGGAGTGGCTATGGCTACACCTTC,15,TRBV20-1,TRBD1,-,TRBJ1-2
CASAERRQGSHSPLHF,TGTGCCAGTGCGGAGCGAAGACAGGGGAGTCATTCACCCCTCCACTTT,16,TRBV19,TRBD1,-,TRBJ1-6
CASGSRATNEKLFF,TGTGCCAGCGGCAGCAGGGCAACTAATGAAAAACTGTTTTTT,14,TRBV6-6,-,once,TRBJ1-4
CASSSTSLDTQYF,TGTGCCAGCAGCTCGACTTCACTCGATACGCAGTATTTT,13,TRBV6-5,-,-,TRBJ2-3
CASSLQGSNEQFF,TGTGCCAGCAGCTTACAGGGGAGTAATGAGCAGTTCTTC,13,TRBV7-2,-,-,TRBJ2-1
CAWSRDNYNEQFF,TGTGCCTGGAGCCGGGACAACTACAATGAGCAGTTCTTC,13,TRBV30,-,-,TRBJ2-1
CAWGGVNSPLHF,TGTGCCTGGGGCGGGGTTAATTCACCCCTCCACTTT,12,TRBV30,-,-,TRBJ1-6
CASIQGYDYGYTF,TGTGCCAGCATACAGGGTTATGACTATGGCTACACCTTC,13,TRBV2,-,-,TRBJ1-2
CASSKGLGYGYTF,TGTGCCAGCAGTAAGGGACTAGGCTATGGCTACACCTTC,13,TRBV14,-,-,TRBJ1-2
CASSSGSATNEKLFF,TGTGCCAGCAGTTCCGGGTCAGCAACTAATGAAAAACTGTTTTTT,15,TRBV6-5,-,-,TRBJ1-4
CASSHTFGYTF,TGCGCCAGCAGCCATACATTTGGCTACACCTTC,11,TRBV4-1,-,-,TRBJ1-2
CASSLPWGGDTEAFF,TGTGCCAGCAGTTTGCCCTGGGGAGGGGACACTGAAGCTTTCTTT,15,TRBV28,-,-,TRBJ1-1
CASSPINELNYGYTF,TGTGCCAGCTCACCTATTAACGAGCTGAACTATGGCTACACCTTC,15,TRBV18,-,-,TRBJ1-2
CATSRDPAEGYTF,TGTGCCACCAGCAGAGATCCGGCGGAGGGCTACACCTTC,13,TRBV15,-,-,TRBJ1-2
CASSYGQGNQPQHF,TGTGCCAGCAGTTACGGGCAGGGCAATCAGCCCCAGCATTTT,14,TRBV6-5,-,-,TRBJ1-5
CASSEGVRGTGVSYEQYF,TGTGCCAGCAGCGAGGGGGTAAGGGGGACAGGGGTCTCCTACGAGCAGTACTTC,18,TRBV9,TRBD1,-,TRBJ2-7
CASSIPGTGELFF,TGTGCCAGTAGTATCCCAGGGACCGGGGAGCTGTTTTTT,13,TRBV19,-,few,TRBJ2-2
CASSLQGPYTF,TGCGCCAGCAGCTTGCAGGGCCCCTACACCTTC,11,TRBV5-1,-,-,TRBJ1-2
CASSEIGRGASPLHF,TGTGCCAGCAGTGAAATTGGCAGGGGTGCTTCACCCCTCCACTTT,15,TRBV6-1,-,few,TRBJ1-6
CSAAGGGRTDTQYF,TGCAGCGCAGCTGGCGGGGGGAGAACAGATACGCAGTATTTT,14,TRBV29-1,TRBD2,-,TRBJ2-3
CASSEQAYNQPQHF,TGTGCCAGCAGTGAACAAGCTTACAATCAGCCCCAGCATTTT,14,TRBV6-1,-,few,TRBJ1-5
CASGLRTGYEQYF,TGTGCTAGTGGTTTGAGGACAGGCTACGAGCAGTACTTC,13,TRBV12-5,TRBD1,once,TRBJ2-7
CASRDKETQYF,TGTGCCAGCAGGGACAAAGAGACCCAGTACTTC,11,TRBV3-1/TRBV3-2,-,-,TRBJ2-5
CASKEQVSGNTIYF,TGTGCCAGCAAGGAACAGGTCTCTGGAAACACCATATATTTT,14,TRBV11-2,-,-,TRBJ1-3
CSVAVRGPQYEQYF,TGCAGCGTTGCGGTTAGGGGTCCACAATACGAGCAGTACTTC,14,TRBV29-1,-,once,TRBJ2-7
CASSYYRGSYGYTF,TGCGCCAGCAGCTATTACAGGGGGAGCTATGGCTACACCTTC,14,TRBV5-1,TRBD1,-,TRBJ1-2
CASSSPSGGALTGELFF,TGTGCCAGCAGTTCCCCTAGCGGGGGGGCACTCACCGGGGAGCTGTTTTTT,17,TRBV28,TRBD2,-,TRBJ2-2
CASSIARDREAFF,TGTGCCAGTAGTATAGCCCGGGACAGGGAAGCTTTCTTT,13,TRBV19,TRBD1,-,TRBJ1-1
CASSSRTVSTDTQYF,TGTGCCAGCAGCTCCCGGACAGTTAGTACAGATACGCAGTATTTT,15,TRBV11-3,-,-,TRBJ2-3
CASSFTENTEAFF,TGTGCCAGTAGTTTCACAGAGAACACTGAAGCTTTCTTT,13,TRBV19,-,-,TRBJ1-1
CASSFGGTGVEKLFF,TGTGCCAGCAGTTTTGGGGGGACAGGGGTCGAAAAACTGTTTTTT,15,TRBV28,TRBD1,-,TRBJ1-4
CASSQETGGAFF,TGCGCCAGCAGCCAAGAGACAGGGGGAGCTTTCTTT,12,TRBV4-1,TRBD1,-,TRBJ1-1
CASSLRQGANEQYF,TGTGCCAGCAGCTTAAGACAGGGGGCTAACGAGCAGTACTTC,14,TRBV5-4,TRBD1,once,TRBJ2-7
CASSPGQGYNSPLHF,TGCGCCAGCAGCCCCGGGCAGGGATATAATTCACCCCTCCACTTT,15,TRBV5-1,-,-,TRBJ1-6